This T cell receptor beta chain was recorded in a study of CD4 T cell repertoires in COVID-19. Study as a whole: After about ten days of IL-2 expansion, CFSE-low cells were relabeled and restimulated with other coronavirus spikes. Overall study findings and caveats: Several top expanded SARS-CoV-2-reactive clonotypes were shared by two or three memory subsets. SARS-CoV and/or HKU1 spike cultures shared between roughly 7 and 25% of SARS-CoV-2 clonotypes.

The ends lost 5 bases at V and 5 bases at J; junction bases unmatched: 10. The CDR3 spans 15 residues. Germline loops: CDR1 KGHSH, CDR2 LQKENI. This clone was detected a few times. The antigen is undetermined. Produced via immunoSEQ multiplex PCR; TCRdb's table is partial and in-frame only. Of more than 65,000 clones listed, under 90% are singletons. The chain combines TRBV18 with TRBJ1-1; 8 nucleotides agree with TRBD1. This material consisted of CD4+ T cells from peripheral blood, taken after recovery from COVID-19. The sequence was obtained from a human donor who had COVID-19. CDR3 residues: CASSSGQGGWTEAFF. In nucleotides, the CDR3 is TGTGCCAGCTCATCCGGACAGGGAGGTTGGACTGAAGCTTTCTTT.